The source of this TCR beta chain is a study of T cell repertoires in cytomegalovirus infection. Study-wide results and limits: The ex vivo response showed dominance by HLA-C-restricted CMV-specific TCR beta clonotypes.

A note on this clonotype: Its specificity is not known.

Germline V gene data show CDR1 as ENHRY and CDR2 as SYGVKD. Trimming removed 0 bases from V and 0 bases from J, with 11 bases in between. This CDR3 contains 16 residues. Using its own MiXCR run on the reads, TCRdb lists one record per CDR3 protein. The repertoire holds 200,000 or so distinct CDR3 sequences, with about 39% as singletons. The clonotype was recovered from a human donor in good health (CMV status not recorded). Some clones in this sample may be carry-over from other donors' samples. The material sequenced was CD8+ T cells from cultured PBMCs, taken from culture after CMV antigen stimulation. The genes are TRBV10-3 and TRBJ1-1; D may be TRBD1 (6 bases). The CDR3 nucleotides are TGTGCCATCAGTGAGTCGGACAGAGCCATGAACACTGAAGCTTTCTTT. This codes for CAISESDRAMNTEAFF.